The source of this T cell receptor beta chain is a study of T cell responses to AZD1222 COVID-19 vaccine. Sequencing used immunoSEQ multiplex PCR; TCRdb keeps in-frame clones, though not all of them. The sample has approximately 140,000 clones; roughly 92% are singletons. Broader study findings: It was only after the peak T cell response that any repertoires were sampled.

Of note for this clone: The antigen remains unidentified.

Material: peripheral blood, obtained on day 0 of AZD1222 vaccination. The receptor comes from an adult in good health.

This chain's CDR3 is CATSDLPSGADTQYF. For the CDR3, the DNA is TGTGCCACCAGTGATTTACCTAGCGGTGCAGATACGCAGTATTTT. The chain has TRBV24-1 and TRBJ2-3; 7 bases are shared with TRBD2. This CDR3 is built from 15 residues. With 1 base clipped from V and 4 bases from J, the junction kept 4 bases outside the gene matches. Germline V lookup: CDR1 KGHDR, CDR2 SFDVKD.